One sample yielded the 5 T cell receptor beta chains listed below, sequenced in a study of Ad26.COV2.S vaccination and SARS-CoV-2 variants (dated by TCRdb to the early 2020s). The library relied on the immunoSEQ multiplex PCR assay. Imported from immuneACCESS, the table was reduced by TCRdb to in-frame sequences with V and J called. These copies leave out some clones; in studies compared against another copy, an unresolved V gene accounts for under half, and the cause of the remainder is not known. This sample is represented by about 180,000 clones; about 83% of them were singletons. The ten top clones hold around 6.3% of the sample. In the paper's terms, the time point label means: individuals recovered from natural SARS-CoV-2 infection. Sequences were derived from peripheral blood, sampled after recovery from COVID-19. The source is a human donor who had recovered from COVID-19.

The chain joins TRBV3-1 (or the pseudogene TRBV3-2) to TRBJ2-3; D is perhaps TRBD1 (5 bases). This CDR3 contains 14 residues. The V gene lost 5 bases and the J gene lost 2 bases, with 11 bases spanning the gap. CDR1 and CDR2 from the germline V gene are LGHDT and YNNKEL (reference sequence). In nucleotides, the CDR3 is TGTGCCAGCAGCGATCATGGGGCCACAGATACGCAGTATTTT. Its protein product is CASSDHGATDTQYF.

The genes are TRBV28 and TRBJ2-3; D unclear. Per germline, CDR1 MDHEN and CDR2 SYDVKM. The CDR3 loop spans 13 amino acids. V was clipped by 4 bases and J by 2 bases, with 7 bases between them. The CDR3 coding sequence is TGTGCCAGCAGTTCCGCAGTCACAGATACGCAGTATTTT. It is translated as CASSSAVTDTQYF.

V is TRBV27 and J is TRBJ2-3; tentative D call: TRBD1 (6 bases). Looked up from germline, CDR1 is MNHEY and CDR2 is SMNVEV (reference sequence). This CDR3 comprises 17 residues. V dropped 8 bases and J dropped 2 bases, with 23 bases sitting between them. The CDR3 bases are TGTGCCAGCTCCCCTGGGGATTCGGGACACTTCACAGATACGCAGTATTTT. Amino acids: CASSPGDSGHFTDTQYF.

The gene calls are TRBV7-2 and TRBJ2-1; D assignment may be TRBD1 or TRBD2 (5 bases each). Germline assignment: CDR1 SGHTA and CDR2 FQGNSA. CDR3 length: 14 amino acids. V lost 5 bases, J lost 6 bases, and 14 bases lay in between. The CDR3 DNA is TGTGCCAGCAGCCCCCGGGACCTTTTCAATGAGCAGTTCTTC. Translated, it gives CASSPRDLFNEQFF.

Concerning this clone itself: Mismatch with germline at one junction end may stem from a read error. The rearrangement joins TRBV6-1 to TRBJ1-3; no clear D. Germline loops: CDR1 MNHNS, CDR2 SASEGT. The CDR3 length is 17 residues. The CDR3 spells CASSEGSVFFSGNTIYF. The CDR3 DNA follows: TGTGCCAGCAGCGAAGGGAGTGTCTTTTTCTCTGGAAACACCATATATTTT.